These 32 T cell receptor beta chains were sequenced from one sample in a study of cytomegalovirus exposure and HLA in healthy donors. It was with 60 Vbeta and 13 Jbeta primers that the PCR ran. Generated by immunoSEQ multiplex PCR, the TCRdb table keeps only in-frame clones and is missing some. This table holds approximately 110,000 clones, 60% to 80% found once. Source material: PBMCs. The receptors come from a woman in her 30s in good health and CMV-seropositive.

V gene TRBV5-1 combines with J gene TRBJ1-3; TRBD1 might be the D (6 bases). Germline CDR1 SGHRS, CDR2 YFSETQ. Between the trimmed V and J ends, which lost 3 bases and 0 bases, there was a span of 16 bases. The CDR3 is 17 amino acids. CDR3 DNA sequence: TGCGCCAGCAGCTCAATGACAGGCATTAACTCTGGAAACACCATATATTTT. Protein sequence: CASSSMTGINSGNTIYF.

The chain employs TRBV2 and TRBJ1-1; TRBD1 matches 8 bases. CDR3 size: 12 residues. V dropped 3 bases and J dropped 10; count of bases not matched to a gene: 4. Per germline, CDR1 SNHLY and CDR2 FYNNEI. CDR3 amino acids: CASSDLGQGAFF. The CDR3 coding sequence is TGTGCCAGCAGTGATTTAGGACAGGGAGCTTTCTTT.

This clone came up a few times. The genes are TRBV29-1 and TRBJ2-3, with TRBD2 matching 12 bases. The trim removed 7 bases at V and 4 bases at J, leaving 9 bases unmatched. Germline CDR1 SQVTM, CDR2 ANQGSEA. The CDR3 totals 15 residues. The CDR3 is CSARRTSGVPDTQYF. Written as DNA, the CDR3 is TGCAGCGCCCGCAGGACTAGCGGGGTGCCAGATACGCAGTATTTT.

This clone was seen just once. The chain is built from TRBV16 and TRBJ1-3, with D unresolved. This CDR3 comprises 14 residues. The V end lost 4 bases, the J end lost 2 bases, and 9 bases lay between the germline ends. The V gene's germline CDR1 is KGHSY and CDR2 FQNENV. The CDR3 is CASSPTLAGNTIYF. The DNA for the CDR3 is TGTGCCAGCAGCCCTACTTTGGCTGGAAACACCATATATTTT. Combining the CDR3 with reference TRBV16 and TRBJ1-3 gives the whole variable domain GEEVAQTPKHLVRGEGQKAKLYCAPIKGHSYVFWYQQVLKNEFKFLISFQNENVFDETGMPKERFSAKCLPNSPCSLEIQATKLEDSAVYFCASSPTLAGNTIYFGEGSWLTVV.

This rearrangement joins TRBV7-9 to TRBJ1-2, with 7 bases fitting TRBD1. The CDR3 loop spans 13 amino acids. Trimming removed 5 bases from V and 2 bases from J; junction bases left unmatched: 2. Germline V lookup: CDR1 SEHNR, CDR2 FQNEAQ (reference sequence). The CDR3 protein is CASSGQENYGYTF. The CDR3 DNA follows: TGTGCCAGCAGCGGACAGGAGAACTATGGCTACACCTTC.

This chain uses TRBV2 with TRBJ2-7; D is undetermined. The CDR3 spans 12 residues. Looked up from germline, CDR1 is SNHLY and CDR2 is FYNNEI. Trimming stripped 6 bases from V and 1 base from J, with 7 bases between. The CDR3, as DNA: TGTGCCAGCAGCGAGAGATCCTACGAGCAGTACTTC. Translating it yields CASSERSYEQYF.

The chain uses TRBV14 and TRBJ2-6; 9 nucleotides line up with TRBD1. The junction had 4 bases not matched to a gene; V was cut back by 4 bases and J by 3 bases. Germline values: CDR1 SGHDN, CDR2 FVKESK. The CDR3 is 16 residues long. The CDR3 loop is CASSLQGADGANVLTF. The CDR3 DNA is TGTGCCAGCAGCCTACAGGGGGCGGATGGGGCCAACGTCCTGACTTTC.

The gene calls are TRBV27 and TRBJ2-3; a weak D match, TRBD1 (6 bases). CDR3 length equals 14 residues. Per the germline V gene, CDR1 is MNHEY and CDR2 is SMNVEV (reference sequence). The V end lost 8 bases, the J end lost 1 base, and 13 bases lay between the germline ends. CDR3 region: CASRTGFGTDTQYF. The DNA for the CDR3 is TGTGCCAGCCGAACAGGGTTCGGCACAGATACGCAGTATTTT.

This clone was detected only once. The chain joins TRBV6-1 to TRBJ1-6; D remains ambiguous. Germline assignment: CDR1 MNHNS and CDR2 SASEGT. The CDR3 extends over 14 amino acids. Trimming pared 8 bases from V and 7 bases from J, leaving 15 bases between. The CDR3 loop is CASERWPPNSPLHF. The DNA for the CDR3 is TGTGCCAGCGAGAGGTGGCCCCCAAATTCACCCCTCCACTTT.

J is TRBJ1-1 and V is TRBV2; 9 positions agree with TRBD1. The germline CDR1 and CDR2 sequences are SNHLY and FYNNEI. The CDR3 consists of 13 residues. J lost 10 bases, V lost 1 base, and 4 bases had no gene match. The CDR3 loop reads CASSEDRGRGAFF. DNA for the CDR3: TGTGCCAGCAGTGAAGACAGGGGGCGGGGAGCTTTCTTT.

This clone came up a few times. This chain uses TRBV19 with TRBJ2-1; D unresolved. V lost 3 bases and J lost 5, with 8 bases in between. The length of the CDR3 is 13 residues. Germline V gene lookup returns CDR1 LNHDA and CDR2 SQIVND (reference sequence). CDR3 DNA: TGTGCCAGTAGTATTTCTACCAACAATGAGCAGTTCTTC. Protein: CASSISTNNEQFF.

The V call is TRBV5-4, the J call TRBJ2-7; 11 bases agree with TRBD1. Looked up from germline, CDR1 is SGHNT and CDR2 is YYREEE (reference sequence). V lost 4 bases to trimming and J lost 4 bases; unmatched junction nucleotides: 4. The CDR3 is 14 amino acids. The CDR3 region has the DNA TGTGCCAGCAGCCGGACAGGGGGCAGGTACGAGCAGTACTTC. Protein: CASSRTGGRYEQYF.

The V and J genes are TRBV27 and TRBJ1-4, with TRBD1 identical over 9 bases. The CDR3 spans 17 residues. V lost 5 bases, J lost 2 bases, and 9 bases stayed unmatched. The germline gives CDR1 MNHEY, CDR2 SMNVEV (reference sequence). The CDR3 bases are TGTGCCAGCAGTCTCGGACAGGGGTTTCTCACTAATGAAAAACTGTTTTTT. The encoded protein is CASSLGQGFLTNEKLFF.

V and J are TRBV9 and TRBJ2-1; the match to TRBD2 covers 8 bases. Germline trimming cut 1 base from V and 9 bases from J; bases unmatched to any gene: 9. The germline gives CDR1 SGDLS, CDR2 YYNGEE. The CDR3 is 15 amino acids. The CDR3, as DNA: TGTGCCAGCAGCGTACATATGGGACTAGAGATTGAGCAGTTCTTC. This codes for CASSVHMGLEIEQFF.

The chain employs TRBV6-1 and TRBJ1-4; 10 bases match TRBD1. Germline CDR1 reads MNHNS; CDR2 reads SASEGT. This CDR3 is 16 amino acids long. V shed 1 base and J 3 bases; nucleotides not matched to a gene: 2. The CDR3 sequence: CASSEGGTGANEKLFF. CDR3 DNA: TGTGCCAGCAGTGAAGGGGGGACAGGGGCTAATGAAAAACTGTTTTTT.

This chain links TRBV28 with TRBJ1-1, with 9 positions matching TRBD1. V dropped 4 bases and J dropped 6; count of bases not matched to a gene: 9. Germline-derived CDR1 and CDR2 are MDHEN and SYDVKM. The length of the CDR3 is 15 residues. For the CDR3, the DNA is TGTGCCAGCAGTTGGTACGGGACAGGGTCGCCTGAAGCTTTCTTT. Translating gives CASSWYGTGSPEAFF. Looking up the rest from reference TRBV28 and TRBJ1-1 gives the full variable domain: DVKVTQSSRYLVKRTGEKVFLECVQDMDHENMFWYRQDPGLGLRLIYFSYDVKMKEKGDIPEGYSVSREKKERFSLILESASTNQTSMYLCASSWYGTGSPEAFFGQGTRLTVV.

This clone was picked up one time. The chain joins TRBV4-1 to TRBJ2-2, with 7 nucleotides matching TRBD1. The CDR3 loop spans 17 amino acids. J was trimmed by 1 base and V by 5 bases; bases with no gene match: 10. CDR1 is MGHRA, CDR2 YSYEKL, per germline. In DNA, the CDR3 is TGCGCCAGCAGCTTCAATTCCGGGACAGAGAACACCGGGGAGCTGTTTTTT. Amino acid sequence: CASSFNSGTENTGELFF.

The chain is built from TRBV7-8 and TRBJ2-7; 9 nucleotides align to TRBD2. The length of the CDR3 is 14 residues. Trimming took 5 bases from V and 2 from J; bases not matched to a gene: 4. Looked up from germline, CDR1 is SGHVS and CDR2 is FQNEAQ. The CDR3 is CASSISGGTYEQYF. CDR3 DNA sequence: TGTGCCAGCAGCATTAGCGGGGGCACCTACGAGCAGTACTTC.

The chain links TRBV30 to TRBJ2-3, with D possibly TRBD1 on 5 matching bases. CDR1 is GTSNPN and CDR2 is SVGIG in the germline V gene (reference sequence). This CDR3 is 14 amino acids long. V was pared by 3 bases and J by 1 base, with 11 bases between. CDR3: CAWRGQGGTDTQYF. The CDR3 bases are TGTGCCTGGAGAGGACAAGGAGGCACAGATACGCAGTATTTT. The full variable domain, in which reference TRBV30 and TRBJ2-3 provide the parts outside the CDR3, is SQTIHQWPATLVQPVGSPLSLECTVEGTSNPNLYWYRQAAGRGLQLLFYSVGIGQISSEVPQNLSASRPQDRQFILSSKKLLLSDSGFYLCAWRGQGGTDTQYFGPGTRLTVL.

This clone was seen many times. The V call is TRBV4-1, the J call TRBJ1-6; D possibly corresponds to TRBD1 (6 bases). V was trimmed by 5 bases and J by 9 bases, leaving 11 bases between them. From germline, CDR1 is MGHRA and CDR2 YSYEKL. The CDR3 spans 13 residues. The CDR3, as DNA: TGCGCCAGCAGCGTGGGGGCCGGTTCACCCCTCCACTTT. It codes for CASSVGAGSPLHF.

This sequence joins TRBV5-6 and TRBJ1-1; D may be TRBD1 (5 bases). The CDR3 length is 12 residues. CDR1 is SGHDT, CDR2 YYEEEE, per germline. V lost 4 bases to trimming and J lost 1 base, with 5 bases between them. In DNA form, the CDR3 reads TGTGCCAGCAGCCAGGGGAACACTGAAGCTTTCTTT. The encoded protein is CASSQGNTEAFF. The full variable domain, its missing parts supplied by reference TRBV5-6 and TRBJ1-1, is DAGVTQSPTHLIKTRGQQVTLRCSPKSGHDTVSWYQQALGQGPQFIFQYYEEEERQRGNFPDRFSGHQFPNYSSELNVNALLLGDSALYLCASSQGNTEAFFGQGTRLTVV.

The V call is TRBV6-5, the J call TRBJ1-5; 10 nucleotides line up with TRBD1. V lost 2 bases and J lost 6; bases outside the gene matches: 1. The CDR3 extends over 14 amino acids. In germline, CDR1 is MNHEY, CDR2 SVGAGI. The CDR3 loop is CASSYDRGPQPQHF. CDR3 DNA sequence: TGTGCCAGCAGTTACGACAGGGGGCCTCAGCCCCAGCATTTT.

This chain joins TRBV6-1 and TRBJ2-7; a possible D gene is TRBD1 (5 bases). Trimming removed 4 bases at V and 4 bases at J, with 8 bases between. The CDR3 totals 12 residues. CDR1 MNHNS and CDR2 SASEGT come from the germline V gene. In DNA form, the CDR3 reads TGTGCCAGCAGTGTACAGGAGTACGAGCAGTACTTC. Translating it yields CASSVQEYEQYF.

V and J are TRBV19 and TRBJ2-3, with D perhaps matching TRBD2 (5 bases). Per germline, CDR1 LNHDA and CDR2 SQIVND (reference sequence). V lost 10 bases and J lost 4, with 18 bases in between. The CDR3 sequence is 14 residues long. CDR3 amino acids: CAIGSGRGPDTQYF. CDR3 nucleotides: TGTGCCATTGGAAGCGGTAGAGGCCCAGATACGCAGTATTTT.

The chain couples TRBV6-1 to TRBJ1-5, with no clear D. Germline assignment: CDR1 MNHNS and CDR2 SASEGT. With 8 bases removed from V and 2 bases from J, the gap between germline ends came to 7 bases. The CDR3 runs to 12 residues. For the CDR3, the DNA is TGTGCCAGCTGTACAGGCAATCAGCCCCAGCATTTT. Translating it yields CASCTGNQPQHF.

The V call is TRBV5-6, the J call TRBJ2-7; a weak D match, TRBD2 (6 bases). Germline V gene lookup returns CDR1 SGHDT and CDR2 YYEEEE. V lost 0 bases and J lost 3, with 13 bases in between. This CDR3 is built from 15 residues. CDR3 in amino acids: CASSLGGGAHYEQYF. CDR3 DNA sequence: TGTGCCAGCAGCTTGGGTGGCGGGGCTCACTACGAGCAGTACTTC. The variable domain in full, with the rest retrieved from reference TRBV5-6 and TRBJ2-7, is DAGVTQSPTHLIKTRGQQVTLRCSPKSGHDTVSWYQQALGQGPQFIFQYYEEEERQRGNFPDRFSGHQFPNYSSELNVNALLLGDSALYLCASSLGGGAHYEQYFGPGTRLTVT.

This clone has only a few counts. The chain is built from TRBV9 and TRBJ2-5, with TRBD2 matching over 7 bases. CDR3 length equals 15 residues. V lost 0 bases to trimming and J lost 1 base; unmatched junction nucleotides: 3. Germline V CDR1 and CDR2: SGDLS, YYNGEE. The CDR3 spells CASSVGAGIQETQYF. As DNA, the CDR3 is TGTGCCAGCAGCGTAGGAGCGGGAATCCAAGAGACCCAGTACTTC.

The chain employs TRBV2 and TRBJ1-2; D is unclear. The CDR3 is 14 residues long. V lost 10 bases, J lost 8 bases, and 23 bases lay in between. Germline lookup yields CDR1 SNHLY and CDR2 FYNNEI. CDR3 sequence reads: CATKLLGSAEGYTF. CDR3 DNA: TGTGCCACAAAACTACTTGGGAGCGCGGAAGGCTACACCTTC.

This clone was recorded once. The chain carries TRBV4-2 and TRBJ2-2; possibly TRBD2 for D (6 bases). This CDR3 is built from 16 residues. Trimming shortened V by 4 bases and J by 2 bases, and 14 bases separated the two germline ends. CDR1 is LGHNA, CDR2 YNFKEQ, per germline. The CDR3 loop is CASSRNNGGNTGELFF. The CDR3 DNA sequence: TGTGCCAGCAGCCGGAACAACGGGGGTAACACCGGGGAGCTGTTTTTT.

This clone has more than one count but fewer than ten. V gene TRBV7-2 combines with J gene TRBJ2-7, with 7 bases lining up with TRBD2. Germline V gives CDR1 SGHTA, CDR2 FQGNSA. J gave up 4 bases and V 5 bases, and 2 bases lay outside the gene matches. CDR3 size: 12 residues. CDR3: CASSPLAYEQYF. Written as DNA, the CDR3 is TGTGCCAGCAGCCCACTAGCGTACGAGCAGTACTTC.

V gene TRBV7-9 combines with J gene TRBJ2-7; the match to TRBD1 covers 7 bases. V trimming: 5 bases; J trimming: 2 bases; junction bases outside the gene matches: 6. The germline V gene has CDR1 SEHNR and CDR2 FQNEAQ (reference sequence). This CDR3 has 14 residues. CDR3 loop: CASSRGTVTYEQYF. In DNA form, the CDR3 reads TGTGCCAGCAGCCGAGGGACAGTGACCTACGAGCAGTACTTC.

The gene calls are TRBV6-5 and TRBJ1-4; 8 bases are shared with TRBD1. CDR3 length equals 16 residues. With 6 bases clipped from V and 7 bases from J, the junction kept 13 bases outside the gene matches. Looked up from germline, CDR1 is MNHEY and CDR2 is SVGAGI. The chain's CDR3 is CASSYNYLGQVEKLFF. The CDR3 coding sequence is TGTGCCAGCAGCTACAACTACTTGGGACAGGTTGAAAAACTGTTTTTT.